This T cell receptor beta chain was observed in a study of shared clonotypes between healthy human individuals. Comments on this clone: The sample has other DNA sequences that encode this CDR3 too.

Some clones are missing from TCRdb's copy, which holds only in-frame ones; the method was immunoSEQ multiplex PCR. The table shows approximately 2.5 million clones, with around nine tenths occurring only once. The CDR3 is 12 amino acids. The V end was cut by 6 bases, the J end by 8 bases, with 10 bases between. The germline gives CDR1 MNHNS, CDR2 SASEGT. Sequenced: naive CD4+ T cells sorted from blood. Documented subset: CD45RA+ positively selected. The TCR sequence derives from a man younger than 35 in good health. The V gene is TRBV6-1, the J gene TRBJ1-4; the D gene is possibly TRBD1 (6 bases). DNA for the CDR3: TGTGCCAGCAGAGAGACAGGCGAAAAACTGTTTTTT. It codes for CASRETGEKLFF.